This T cell receptor beta chain is from a study of T cells after yellow fever vaccination. A single record per CDR3 protein comes from TCRdb applying MiXCR to the 5' RACE reads. The sample records some 240,000 distinct CDR3 sequences, about 3.5% being singletons. This clonotype was counted ten times or more. CDR1 and CDR2 (germline): SGHTA, FQGTGA. V gave up 5 bases and J gave up 6 bases; unmatched junction bases: 5. The CDR3 has 15 amino acids. The chain recombines TRBV7-3 with TRBJ2-1; 12 nucleotides match TRBD2. This receptor was taken from a man between 18 and 29 years old who received the YFV17D yellow fever vaccine. The specimen was PBMCs, collected 15 days after the yellow fever booster vaccination. The CDR3 region has the DNA TGTGCCAGCAGCCTCCTAGCGGGGGGGGGCAATGAGCAGTTCTTC. Translated: CASSLLAGGGNEQFF. Looking up the rest from reference TRBV7-3 and TRBJ2-1 gives the full variable domain: GAGVSQTPSNKVTEKGKYVELRCDPISGHTALYWYRQSLGQGPEFLIYFQGTGAADDSGLPNDRFFAVRPEGSVSTLKIQRTERGDSAVYLCASSLLAGGGNEQFFGPGTRLTVL.